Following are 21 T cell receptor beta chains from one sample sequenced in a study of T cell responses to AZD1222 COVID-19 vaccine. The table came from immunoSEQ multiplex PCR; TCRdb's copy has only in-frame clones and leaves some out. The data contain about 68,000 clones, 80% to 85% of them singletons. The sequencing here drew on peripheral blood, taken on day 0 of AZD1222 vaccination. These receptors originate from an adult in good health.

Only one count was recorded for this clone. The DNA for the CDR3 is TGTGCCAGCAGTGAAGTGACAGGACGTGACCTGAATTCACCCCTCCACTTT. The encoded protein is CASSEVTGRDLNSPLHF. The chain uses TRBV2 and TRBJ1-6, with D possibly matching TRBD1 (6 bases). Trimming shortened V by 1 base and J by 7 bases, and 17 bases separated the two germline ends. The CDR3 has 17 amino acids. CDR1 and CDR2 (germline): SNHLY, FYNNEI.

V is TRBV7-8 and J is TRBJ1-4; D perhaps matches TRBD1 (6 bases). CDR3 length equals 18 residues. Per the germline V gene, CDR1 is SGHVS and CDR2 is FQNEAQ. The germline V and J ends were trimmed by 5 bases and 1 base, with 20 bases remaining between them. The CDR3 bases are TGTGCCAGCAGCAAGCTCACAGGGAAAGGAGGAACTAATGAAAAACTGTTTTTT. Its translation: CASSKLTGKGGTNEKLFF.

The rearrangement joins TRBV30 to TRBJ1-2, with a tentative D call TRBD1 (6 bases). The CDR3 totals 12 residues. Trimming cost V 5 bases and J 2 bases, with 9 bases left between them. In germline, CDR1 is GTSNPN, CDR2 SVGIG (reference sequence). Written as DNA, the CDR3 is TGTGCCTGGGCGACAGGAAACTATGGCTACACCTTC. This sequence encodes CAWATGNYGYTF.

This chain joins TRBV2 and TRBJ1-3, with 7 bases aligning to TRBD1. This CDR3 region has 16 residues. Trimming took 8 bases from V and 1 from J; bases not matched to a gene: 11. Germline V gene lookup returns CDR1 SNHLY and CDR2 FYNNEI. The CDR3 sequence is CASFPSQGGSGNTIYF. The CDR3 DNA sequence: TGTGCCAGCTTTCCTTCCCAGGGGGGTTCTGGAAACACCATATATTTT.

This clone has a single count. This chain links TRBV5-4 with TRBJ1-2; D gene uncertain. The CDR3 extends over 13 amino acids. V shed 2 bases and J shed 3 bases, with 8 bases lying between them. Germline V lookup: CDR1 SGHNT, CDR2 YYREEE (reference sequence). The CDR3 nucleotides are TGTGCCAGCAGCTTAAGGACGGACTATGGCTACACCTTC. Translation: CASSLRTDYGYTF.

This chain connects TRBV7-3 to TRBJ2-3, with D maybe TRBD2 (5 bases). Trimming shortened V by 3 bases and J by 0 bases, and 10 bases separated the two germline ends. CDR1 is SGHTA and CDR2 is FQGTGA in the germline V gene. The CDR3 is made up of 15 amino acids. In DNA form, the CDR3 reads TGTGCCAGCAGCTTTGCGGGTACTAGCACAGATACGCAGTATTTT. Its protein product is CASSFAGTSTDTQYF. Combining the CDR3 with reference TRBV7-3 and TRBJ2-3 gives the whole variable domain GAGVSQTPSNKVTEKGKYVELRCDPISGHTALYWYRQSLGQGPEFLIYFQGTGAADDSGLPNDRFFAVRPEGSVSTLKIQRTERGDSAVYLCASSFAGTSTDTQYFGPGTRLTVL.

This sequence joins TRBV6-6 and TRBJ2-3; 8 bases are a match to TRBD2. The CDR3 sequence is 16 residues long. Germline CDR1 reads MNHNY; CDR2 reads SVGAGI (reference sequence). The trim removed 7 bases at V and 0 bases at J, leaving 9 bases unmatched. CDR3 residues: CASIRTSLPSTDTQYF. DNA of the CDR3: TGTGCCAGCATCCGGACTAGCCTTCCCAGCACAGATACGCAGTATTTT.

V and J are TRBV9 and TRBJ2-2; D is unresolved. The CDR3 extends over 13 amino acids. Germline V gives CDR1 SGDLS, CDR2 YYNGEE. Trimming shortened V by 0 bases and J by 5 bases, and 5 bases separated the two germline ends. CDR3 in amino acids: CASSVGVTGELFF. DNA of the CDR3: TGTGCCAGCAGCGTAGGTGTTACCGGGGAGCTGTTTTTT.

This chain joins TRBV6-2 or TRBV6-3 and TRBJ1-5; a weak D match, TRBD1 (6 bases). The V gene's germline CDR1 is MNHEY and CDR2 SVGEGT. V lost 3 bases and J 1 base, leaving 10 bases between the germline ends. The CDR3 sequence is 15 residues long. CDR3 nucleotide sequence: TGTGCCAGCAGTTATGTGGACAGCAGCAATCAGCCCCAGCATTTT. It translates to CASSYVDSSNQPQHF.

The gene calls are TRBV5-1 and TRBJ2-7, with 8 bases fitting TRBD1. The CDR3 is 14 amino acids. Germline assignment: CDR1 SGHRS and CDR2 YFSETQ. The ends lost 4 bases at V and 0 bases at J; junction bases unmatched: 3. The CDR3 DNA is TGCGCCAGCAGCCGGGACAGGAGCTCCTACGAGCAGTACTTC. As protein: CASSRDRSSYEQYF.

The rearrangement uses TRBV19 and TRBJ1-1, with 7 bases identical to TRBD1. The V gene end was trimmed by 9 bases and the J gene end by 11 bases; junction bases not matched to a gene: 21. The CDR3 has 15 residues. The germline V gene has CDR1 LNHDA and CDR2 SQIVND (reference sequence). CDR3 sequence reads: CARDNVTGLKVGAFF. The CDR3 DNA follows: TGTGCCAGGGACAACGTGACAGGGCTAAAGGTTGGCGCTTTCTTT.

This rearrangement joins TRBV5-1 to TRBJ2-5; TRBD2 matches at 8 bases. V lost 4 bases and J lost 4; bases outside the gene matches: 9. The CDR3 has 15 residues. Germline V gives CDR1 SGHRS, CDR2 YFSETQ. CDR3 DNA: TGCGCCAGCAGCGCCAGTAGCGGGGTGATAGAGACCCAGTACTTC. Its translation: CASSASSGVIETQYF.

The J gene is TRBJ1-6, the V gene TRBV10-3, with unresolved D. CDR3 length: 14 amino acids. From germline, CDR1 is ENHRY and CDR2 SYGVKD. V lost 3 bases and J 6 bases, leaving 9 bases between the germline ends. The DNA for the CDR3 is TGTGCCATCAGTGAAGCTACAGTTAATTCACCCCTCCACTTT. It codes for CAISEATVNSPLHF.

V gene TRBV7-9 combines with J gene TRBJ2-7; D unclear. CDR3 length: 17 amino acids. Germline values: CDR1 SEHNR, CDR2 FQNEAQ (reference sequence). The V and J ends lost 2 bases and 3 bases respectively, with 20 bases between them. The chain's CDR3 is CASSLFLRTDRYYEQYF. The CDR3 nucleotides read TGTGCCAGCAGCTTATTTCTCCGGACCGACCGATACTACGAGCAGTACTTC.

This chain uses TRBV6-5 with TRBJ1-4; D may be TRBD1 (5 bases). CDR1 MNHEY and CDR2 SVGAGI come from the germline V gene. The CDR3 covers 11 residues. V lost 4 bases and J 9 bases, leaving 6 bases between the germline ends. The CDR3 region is CASSSGQKLFF. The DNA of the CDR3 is TGTGCCAGCAGTTCGGGACAAAAACTGTTTTTT.

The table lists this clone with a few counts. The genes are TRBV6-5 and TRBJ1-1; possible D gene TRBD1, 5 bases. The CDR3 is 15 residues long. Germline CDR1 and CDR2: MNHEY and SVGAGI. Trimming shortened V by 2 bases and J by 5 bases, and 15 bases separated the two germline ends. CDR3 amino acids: CASSYLIQGRTEAFF. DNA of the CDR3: TGTGCCAGCAGTTACCTTATCCAGGGAAGGACTGAAGCTTTCTTT.

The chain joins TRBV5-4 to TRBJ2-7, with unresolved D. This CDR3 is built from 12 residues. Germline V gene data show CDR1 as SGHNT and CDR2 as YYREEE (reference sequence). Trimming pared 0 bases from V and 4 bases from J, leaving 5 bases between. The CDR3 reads CASSLVGYEQYF. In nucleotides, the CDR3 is TGTGCCAGCAGCTTGGTAGGGTACGAGCAGTACTTC.

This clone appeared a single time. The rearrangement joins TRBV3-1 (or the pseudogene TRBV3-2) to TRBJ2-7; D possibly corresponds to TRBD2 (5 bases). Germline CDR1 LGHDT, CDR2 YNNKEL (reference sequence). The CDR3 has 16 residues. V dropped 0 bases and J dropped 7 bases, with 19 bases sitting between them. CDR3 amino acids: CASSQDVGGAADEQYF. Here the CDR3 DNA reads TGTGCCAGCAGCCAAGATGTTGGTGGAGCGGCTGATGAGCAGTACTTC.

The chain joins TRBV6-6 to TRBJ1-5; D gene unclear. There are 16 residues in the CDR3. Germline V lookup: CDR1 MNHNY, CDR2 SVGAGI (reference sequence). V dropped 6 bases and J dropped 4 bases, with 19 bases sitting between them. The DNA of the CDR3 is TGTGCCAGCAGCCCCCGACTCAATATAAGGAATCAGCCCCAGCATTTT. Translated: CASSPRLNIRNQPQHF.

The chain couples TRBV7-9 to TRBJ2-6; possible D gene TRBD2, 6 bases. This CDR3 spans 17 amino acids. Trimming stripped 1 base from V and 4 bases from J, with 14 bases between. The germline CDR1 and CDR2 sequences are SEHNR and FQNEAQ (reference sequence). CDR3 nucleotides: TGTGCCAGCAGCTTAGATGGGTCCGCGGGAGGGGCCAACGTCCTGACTTTC. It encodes CASSLDGSAGGANVLTF.

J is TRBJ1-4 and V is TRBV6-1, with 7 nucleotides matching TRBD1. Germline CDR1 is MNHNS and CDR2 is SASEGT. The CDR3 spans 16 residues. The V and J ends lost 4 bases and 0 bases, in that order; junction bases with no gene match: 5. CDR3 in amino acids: CASSGQGTSTNEKLFF. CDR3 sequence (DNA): TGTGCCAGCAGTGGACAGGGAACTTCAACTAATGAAAAACTGTTTTTT.